The TCR beta chain described here comes from a study of blood T cell repertoires in COVID-19. The overall study: The study drew acute and convalescent COVID-19 samples from the United States, Italy and Spain. PBMCs, B-cell-depleted T cells, or T cells provided the cDNA or gDNA that made up the material.

In the original processing: Cell counts per sample came from amplifying reference gene primers. Sequenced by immunoSEQ multiplex PCR; TCRdb stores in-frame clones only, minus some. V and J calls and clone size come straight from that table; D and trimming were deduced from the DNA. The data contain around 60,000 clones, approximately 72% of them singletons. Patients of the Seattle cohort, enrolled during active infection, were followed longitudinally. Germline V gene sequence: CDR1 SGHDT, CDR2 YYEEEE. The ends lost 0 bases at V and 6 bases at J; junction bases unmatched: 12. The CDR3 is made up of 19 amino acids.

The chain employs TRBV5-6 and TRBJ2-6, with 10 bases that match TRBD2. This clonotype was obtained from a woman aged 65 to 85 with COVID-19, enrolled during active disease. The specimen was peripheral blood. The CDR3 sequence: CASSLGPPSGGFVANVLTF. CDR3 nucleotides: TGTGCCAGCAGCTTGGGGCCCCCTAGCGGGGGCTTCGTGGCCAACGTCCTGACTTTC. The whole variable domain, filled in from reference TRBV5-6 and TRBJ2-6, reads DAGVTQSPTHLIKTRGQQVTLRCSPKSGHDTVSWYQQALGQGPQFIFQYYEEEERQRGNFPDRFSGHQFPNYSSELNVNALLLGDSALYLCASSLGPPSGGFVANVLTFGAGSRLTVL.